A single sample gave rise to the 9 T cell receptor beta chains below, sequenced in a study of CD8+CD57+ T cells in acquired aplastic anemia. The TCR beta profiling, which covered VDJ combination and CDR3 sequence, was carried out using genomic DNA as the template. TCRdb independently ran MiXCR on the reads; one entry per CDR3 protein. This table holds 150,000 to 200,000 distinct CDR3 sequences, 50% to 75% found once. The sequenced material came from sorted CD4+, CD8+, or CD8+CD57+ T cells (not recorded which) from PBMCs. Source of these receptors: a human donor with severe aplastic anemia or a healthy control (not recorded which).

This clonotype has a count of ten or more. The gene calls are TRBV7-8 and TRBJ1-2, with unresolved D. V lost 5 bases and J 0 bases, leaving 16 bases between the germline ends. The CDR3 consists of 16 residues. CDR1 and CDR2 from the germline V gene are SGHVS and FQNEAQ. CDR3 coding DNA: TGTGCCAGCAGCCAACTCGGGCTTGAAGCTAACTATGGCTACACCTTC. It encodes CASSQLGLEANYGYTF.

This clonotype turned up a few times. The V call is TRBV7-9, the J call TRBJ1-2, with TRBD1 identical over 9 bases. The CDR3 is 14 residues long. Germline CDR1 and CDR2: SEHNR and FQNEAQ (reference sequence). The ends lost 3 bases at V and 5 bases at J; junction bases unmatched: 4. The CDR3 coding sequence is TGTGCCAGCAGCTTTACAGGGGGCGAGTATGGCTACACCTTC. Translated: CASSFTGGEYGYTF.

This chain uses TRBV12-3 or TRBV12-4 with TRBJ1-6; TRBD1 aligns across 9 bases. V lost 6 bases and J lost 9; bases outside the gene matches: 6. The CDR3 contains 14 residues. The CDR3 DNA is TGTGCCAGCAGCTACAGGGGGCCGGGTTCACCCCTCCACTTT. Translation gives CASSYRGPGSPLHF.

The chain combines TRBV10-1 with TRBJ2-7; possible D gene TRBD1, 6 bases. Germline V gives CDR1 WNHNN, CDR2 SYGVQD (reference sequence). The CDR3 contains 14 residues. The V gene lost 2 bases and the J gene lost 5 bases, with 13 bases spanning the gap. CDR3 residues: CASSESYRADEQYF. The CDR3 DNA sequence: TGCGCCAGCAGTGAGAGTTACAGGGCGGACGAGCAGTACTTC.

The CDR3 sequence is CASRQGLMNTEAFF. As DNA, the CDR3 is TGCGCCAGCCGACAGGGACTAATGAACACTGAAGCTTTCTTT. The chain combines TRBV5-1 with TRBJ1-1, with TRBD1 identical over 7 bases. CDR1 and CDR2 from the germline V gene are SGHRS and YFSETQ. Unmatched junction bases numbered 6, after V lost 7 bases and J lost 0 bases. This CDR3 contains 14 residues.

The V gene is TRBV29-1, the J gene TRBJ2-7, with 13 bases aligning to TRBD2. This CDR3 has 14 residues. Germline V gene data show CDR1 as SQVTM and CDR2 as ANQGSEA. The trim removed 8 bases at V and 7 bases at J, leaving 11 bases unmatched. CDR3 loop: CSSLGGLAGIEQYF. The CDR3 DNA reads as TGCAGCAGTTTAGGGGGACTAGCGGGGATTGAGCAGTACTTC.

V gene TRBV15 combines with J gene TRBJ1-2; D is undetermined. V was trimmed by 0 bases and J by 4 bases, leaving 15 bases between them. Germline CDR1 reads LNHNV; CDR2 reads YYDKDF (reference sequence). The CDR3 covers 16 residues. The DNA of the CDR3 is TGTGCCACCAGCAGAGATGATGGAGGGCCCCGCTATGGCTACACCTTC. Its protein is CATSRDDGGPRYGYTF.

This clonotype turned up a few times. The chain links TRBV10-3 to TRBJ1-1; unclear D gene. V lost 3 bases and J lost 4, with 15 bases in between. The CDR3 has 15 amino acids. The germline CDR1 and CDR2 sequences are ENHRY and SYGVKD. This chain's CDR3 is CAISDYWVSGTEAFF. The CDR3 DNA follows: TGTGCCATCAGTGACTATTGGGTCTCGGGCACTGAAGCTTTCTTT.

The rearrangement links TRBV20-1 to TRBJ2-5; D tentatively fits TRBD1 or TRBD2 (5 bases each). Germline-derived CDR1 and CDR2 are DFQATT and SNEGSKA (reference sequence). V shed 1 base and J shed 4 bases, with 19 bases lying between them. This CDR3 is 16 amino acids long. CDR3 residues: CSARARVVGDRETQYF. CDR3 DNA: TGCAGTGCTAGAGCACGGGTAGTGGGGGATAGAGAGACCCAGTACTTC.